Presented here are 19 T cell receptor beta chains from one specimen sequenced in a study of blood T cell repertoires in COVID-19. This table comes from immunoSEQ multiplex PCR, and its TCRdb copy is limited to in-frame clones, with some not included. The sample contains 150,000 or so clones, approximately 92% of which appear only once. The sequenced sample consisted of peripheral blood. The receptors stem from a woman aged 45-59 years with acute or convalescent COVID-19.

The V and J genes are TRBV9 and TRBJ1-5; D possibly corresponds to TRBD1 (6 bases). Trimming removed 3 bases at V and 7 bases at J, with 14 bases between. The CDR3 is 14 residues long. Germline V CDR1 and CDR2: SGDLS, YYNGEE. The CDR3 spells CASSADLGAQPQHF. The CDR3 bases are TGTGCCAGCAGCGCGGACCTGGGGGCCCAGCCCCAGCATTTT.

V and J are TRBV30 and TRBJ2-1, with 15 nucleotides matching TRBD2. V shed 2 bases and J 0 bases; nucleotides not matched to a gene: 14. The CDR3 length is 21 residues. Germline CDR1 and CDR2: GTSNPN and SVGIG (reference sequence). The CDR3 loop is CAWSPLRTSGRAPSSYNEQFF. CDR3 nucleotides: TGTGCCTGGAGTCCTCTCCGGACTAGCGGGAGGGCCCCGAGCTCCTACAATGAGCAGTTCTTC.

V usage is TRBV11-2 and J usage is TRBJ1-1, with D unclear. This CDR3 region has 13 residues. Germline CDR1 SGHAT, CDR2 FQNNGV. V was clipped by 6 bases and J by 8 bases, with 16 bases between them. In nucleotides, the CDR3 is TGTGCCAGCAGTTTACCGGAGGGTTCAGAAGCTTTCTTT. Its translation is CASSLPEGSEAFF.

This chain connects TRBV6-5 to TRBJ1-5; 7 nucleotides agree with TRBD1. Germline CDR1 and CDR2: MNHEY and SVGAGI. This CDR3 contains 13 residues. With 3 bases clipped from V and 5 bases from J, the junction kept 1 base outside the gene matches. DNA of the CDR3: TGTGCCAGCAGTTATACAGGGGATCAGCCCCAGCATTTT. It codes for CASSYTGDQPQHF.

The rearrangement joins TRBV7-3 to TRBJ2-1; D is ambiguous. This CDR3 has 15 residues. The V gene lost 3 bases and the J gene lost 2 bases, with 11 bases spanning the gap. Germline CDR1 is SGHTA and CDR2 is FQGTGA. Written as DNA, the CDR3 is TGTGCCAGCAGCTTGCGTAGAGGCCCCTACAATGAGCAGTTCTTC. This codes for CASSLRRGPYNEQFF.

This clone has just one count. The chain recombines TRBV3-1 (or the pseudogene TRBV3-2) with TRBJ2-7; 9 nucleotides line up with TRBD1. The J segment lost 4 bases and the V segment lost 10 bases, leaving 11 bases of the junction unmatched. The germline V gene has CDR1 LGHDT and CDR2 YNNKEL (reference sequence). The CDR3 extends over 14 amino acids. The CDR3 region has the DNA TGTGCCACTGCACTGGGACAGGGTTCGTACGAGCAGTACTTC. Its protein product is CATALGQGSYEQYF.

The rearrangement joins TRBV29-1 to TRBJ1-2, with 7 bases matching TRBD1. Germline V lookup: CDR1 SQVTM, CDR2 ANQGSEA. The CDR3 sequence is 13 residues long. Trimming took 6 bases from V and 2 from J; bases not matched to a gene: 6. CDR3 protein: CSVPDRENYGYTF. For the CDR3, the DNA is TGCAGCGTGCCCGACAGGGAAAACTATGGCTACACCTTC.

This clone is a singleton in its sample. DNA for the CDR3: TGTGCCAGCAGTTTGCGGGGGAGAGGGCTCATTTCTGGAAACACCATATATTTT. Protein: CASSLRGRGLISGNTIYF. The V and J genes are TRBV28 and TRBJ1-3, with D perhaps matching TRBD1 (5 bases). V shed 3 bases and J shed 1 base, with 19 bases lying between them. CDR1 is MDHEN, CDR2 SYDVKM, per germline. The CDR3 covers 18 residues.

The CDR3 region has the DNA TGTGCCAGCTCACCGGCAGCGAACACCGGGGAGCTGTTTTTT. This gives the protein CASSPAANTGELFF. This chain connects TRBV18 to TRBJ2-2; D ambiguous. There are 14 residues in the CDR3. In germline, CDR1 is KGHSH, CDR2 LQKENI. Trimming cost V 3 bases and J 0 bases, with 5 bases left between them.

The CDR3 loop is CASSFAGGQGNYGYTF. The CDR3, as DNA: TGTGCCAGCAGCTTCGCTGGGGGACAGGGGAACTATGGCTACACCTTC. The J gene is TRBJ1-2, the V gene TRBV7-6; TRBD1 aligns across 10 bases. Trimming removed 3 bases from V and 2 bases from J; junction bases left unmatched: 6. This CDR3 comprises 16 residues. Germline-derived CDR1 and CDR2 are SGHVS and FNYEAQ.

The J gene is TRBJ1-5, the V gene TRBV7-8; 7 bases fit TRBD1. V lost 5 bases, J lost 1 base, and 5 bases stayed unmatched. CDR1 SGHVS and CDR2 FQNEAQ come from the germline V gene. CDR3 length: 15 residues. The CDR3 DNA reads TGTGCCAGCAGCCCCCTGACAGGGAGCAATCAGCCCCAGCATTTT. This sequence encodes CASSPLTGSNQPQHF.

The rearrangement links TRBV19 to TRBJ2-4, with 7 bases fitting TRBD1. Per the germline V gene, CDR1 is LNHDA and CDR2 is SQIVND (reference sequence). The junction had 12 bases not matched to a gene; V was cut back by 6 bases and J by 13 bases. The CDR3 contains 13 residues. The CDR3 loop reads CASSGTGDGAQYF. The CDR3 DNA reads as TGTGCCAGTAGCGGAACAGGGGACGGGGCGCAGTACTTC.

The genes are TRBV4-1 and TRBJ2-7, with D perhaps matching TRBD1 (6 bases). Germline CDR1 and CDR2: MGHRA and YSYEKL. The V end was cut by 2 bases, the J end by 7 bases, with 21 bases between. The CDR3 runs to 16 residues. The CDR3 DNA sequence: TGCGCCAGCAGCCAACAAAATTTGGTGGGTAGGGGGGAGCAGTACTTC. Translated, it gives CASSQQNLVGRGEQYF.

CDR3 residues: CASSYKTGTNVLTF. CDR3 in DNA: TGTGCCAGCAGTTACAAGACTGGTACGAACGTCCTGACTTTC. The gene calls are TRBV6-5 and TRBJ2-6; no clear D. Trimming left V 2 bases short and J 10 bases short, with 12 bases between. The CDR3 is 14 residues long. Germline V gene sequence: CDR1 MNHEY, CDR2 SVGAGI.

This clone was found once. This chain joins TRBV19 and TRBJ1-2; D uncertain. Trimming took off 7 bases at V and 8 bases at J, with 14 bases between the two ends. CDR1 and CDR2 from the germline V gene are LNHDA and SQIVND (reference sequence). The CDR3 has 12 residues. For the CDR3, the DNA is TGTGCCAGTAAGAGGGAGGGATACGGCTACACCTTC. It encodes CASKREGYGYTF.

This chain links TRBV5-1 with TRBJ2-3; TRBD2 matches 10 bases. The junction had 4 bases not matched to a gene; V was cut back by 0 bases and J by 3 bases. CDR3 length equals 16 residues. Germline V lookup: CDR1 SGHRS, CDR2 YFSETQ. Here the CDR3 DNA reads TGCGCCAGCAGCTTGGGAACTAGCGGGGAGACAGATACGCAGTATTTT. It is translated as CASSLGTSGETDTQYF.

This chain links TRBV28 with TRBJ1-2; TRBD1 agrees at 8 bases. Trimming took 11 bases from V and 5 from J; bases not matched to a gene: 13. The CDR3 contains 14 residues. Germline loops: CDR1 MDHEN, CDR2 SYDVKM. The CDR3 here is CASRPQGARYGYTF. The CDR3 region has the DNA TGTGCCTCCAGGCCCCAGGGGGCTCGGTATGGCTACACCTTC.

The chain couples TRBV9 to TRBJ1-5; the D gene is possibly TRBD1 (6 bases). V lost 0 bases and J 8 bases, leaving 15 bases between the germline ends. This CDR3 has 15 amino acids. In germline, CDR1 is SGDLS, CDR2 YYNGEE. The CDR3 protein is CASSVEAQGPEPQHF. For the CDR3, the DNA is TGTGCCAGCAGCGTAGAAGCACAGGGTCCCGAGCCCCAGCATTTT.

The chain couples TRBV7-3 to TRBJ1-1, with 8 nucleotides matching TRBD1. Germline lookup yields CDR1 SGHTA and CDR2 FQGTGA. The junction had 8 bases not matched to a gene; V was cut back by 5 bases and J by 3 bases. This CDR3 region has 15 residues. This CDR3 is CASSARTGKDTEAFF. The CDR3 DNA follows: TGTGCCAGCAGCGCCCGGACAGGGAAGGACACTGAAGCTTTCTTT. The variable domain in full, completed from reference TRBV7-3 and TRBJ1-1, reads GAGVSQTPSNKVTEKGKYVELRCDPISGHTALYWYRQSLGQGPEFLIYFQGTGAADDSGLPNDRFFAVRPEGSVSTLKIQRTERGDSAVYLCASSARTGKDTEAFFGQGTRLTVV.